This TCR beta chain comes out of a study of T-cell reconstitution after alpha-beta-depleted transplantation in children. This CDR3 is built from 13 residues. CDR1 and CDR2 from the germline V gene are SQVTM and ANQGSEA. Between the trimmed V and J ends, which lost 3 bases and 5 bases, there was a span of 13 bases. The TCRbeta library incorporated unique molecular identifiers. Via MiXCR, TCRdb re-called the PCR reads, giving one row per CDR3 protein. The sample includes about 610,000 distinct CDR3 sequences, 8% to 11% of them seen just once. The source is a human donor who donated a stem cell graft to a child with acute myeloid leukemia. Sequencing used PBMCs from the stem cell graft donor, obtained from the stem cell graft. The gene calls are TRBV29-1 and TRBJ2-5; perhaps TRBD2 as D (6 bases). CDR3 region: CSVDGDLGETQYF. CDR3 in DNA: TGCAGCGTTGATGGGGACTTGGGGGAGACCCAGTACTTC.